The clone carrying this TCR beta chain occurred many times. Its target is not known. This specimen belongs to a study of T-cell reconstitution after alpha-beta-depleted transplantation in children. Construction of the TCRbeta library involved unique molecular identifiers. TCRdb passed the PCR reads through MiXCR, listing each CDR3 protein once. This sample has 400,000 to 450,000 distinct CDR3 sequences, with roughly 43% found just once. Study results and caveats: After transplant, at about two months, alpha-beta T cells were reportedly derived from several hundred expanded graft clones. Among T cells one year after transplant, newly produced cells accounted for most counts and diversity. Some patients showed high day-60 TCRbeta diversity, which derived from surviving recipient T cells and thymic progenitors.

The V end was cut by 0 bases, the J end by 14 bases, with 8 bases between. Germline V gene data show CDR1 as ENHRY and CDR2 as SYGVKD. The CDR3 runs 11 residues. The sequences come from PBMCs, collected before TCRalphabeta/CD19-depleted stem cell transplant. The chain joins TRBV10-3 to TRBJ2-1, with D possibly called TRBD1 or TRBD2 (5 bases each). The clonotype originates from a girl aged 2 to 10 with aplastic anemia, due to receive a stem cell transplant. In DNA, the CDR3 is TGTGCCATCAGTGAGTCGGGACGAGAGTTCTTC. Translation: CAISESGREFF.